The 10 T cell receptor beta chains reported below all come from one sample, sequenced in a study of response to subunit inactivated influenza vaccine (dated by TCRdb to between 2018 and 2020). The library was built by means of RT-PCR. Instrument on record: Illumina HiSeq 2500. TCRdb trimmed the raw reads at Q25, called clones with MiXCR and kept productive beta chains. Each CDR3 protein appears once, grouped with its most common genes and DNA. In this sample the table shows roughly 670,000 distinct CDR3 sequences, approximately 14% of which occur a single time. Roughly 7.6% of the sample goes to the ten largest clones. Sample: PBMCs from blood, taken 14 to 15 days before vaccination. The source of these receptors is a man in his forties or fifties who received an inactivated influenza vaccine. Donor details come from another sample of the same person, matched by shared clones.

This clonotype was detected a few times. CDR3 in amino acids: CASSYPSSDTQYF. CDR3 in DNA: TGTGCCAGCAGTTACCCAAGCTCAGATACGCAGTATTTT. V usage is TRBV6-5 and J usage is TRBJ2-3; D call uncertain. The germline V gene has CDR1 MNHEY and CDR2 SVGAGI. Trimming left V 2 bases short and J 4 bases short, with 7 bases between. This CDR3 spans 13 amino acids.

The chain combines TRBV7-2 with TRBJ2-7; D gene unclear. The CDR3 is made up of 14 amino acids. The V end was cut by 1 base, the J end by 6 bases, with 13 bases between. Germline assignment: CDR1 SGHTA and CDR2 FQGNSA. The CDR3 loop reads CASSLGGQLGEQYF. CDR3 nucleotide sequence: TGTGCCAGCAGCTTAGGCGGCCAGTTGGGCGAGCAGTACTTC.

The DNA of the CDR3 is TGTGCCAGCAGTTTATGGACTAGCGGGAGGGACTACAATGAGCAGTTCTTC. Protein sequence: CASSLWTSGRDYNEQFF. This chain links TRBV28 with TRBJ2-1; 14 bases are shared with TRBD2. CDR1 and CDR2 (germline): MDHEN, SYDVKM. The CDR3 has 17 residues. Germline trimming cut 0 bases from V and 3 bases from J; bases unmatched to any gene: 1.

This clonotype was picked up many times. This sequence joins TRBV14 and TRBJ1-1; D not resolved. Trimming stripped 4 bases from V and 4 bases from J, with 10 bases between. Germline V lookup: CDR1 SGHDN, CDR2 FVKESK. The CDR3 spans 13 residues. The CDR3 loop is CASSRASGTEAFF. The CDR3 bases are TGTGCCAGCAGCCGTGCATCGGGCACTGAAGCTTTCTTT.

The J gene is TRBJ1-5, the V gene TRBV12-3 or TRBV12-4; D call uncertain. The V end lost 0 bases, the J end lost 6 bases, and 6 bases lay between the germline ends. The CDR3 has 13 amino acids. CDR3 DNA: TGTGCCAGCAGTTTAGCATCCCCTCAGCCCCAGCATTTT. It encodes CASSLASPQPQHF.

This clonotype was counted between two and nine times. The V gene is TRBV20-1, the J gene TRBJ2-3; D might be TRBD2 (6 bases). This CDR3 region has 13 residues. Germline-derived CDR1 and CDR2 are DFQATT and SNEGSKA (reference sequence). The CDR3 is CSAEASGTDTQYF. DNA for the CDR3: TGCAGCGCTGAAGCTAGCGGCACAGATACGCAGTATTTT.

This clonotype was counted a few times. The chain has TRBV6-2 or TRBV6-3 and TRBJ1-5, with D possibly matching TRBD1 (5 bases). V was clipped by 2 bases and J by 3 bases, with 20 bases between them. The germline V gene has CDR1 MNHEY and CDR2 SVGEGT. This CDR3 comprises 18 residues. The CDR3: CASSYKVKLGDLNQPQHF. The DNA for the CDR3 is TGTGCCAGCAGTTACAAGGTGAAGTTAGGGGATCTCAATCAGCCCCAGCATTTT.

In its sample, this clonotype was seen many times. The J gene is TRBJ2-1, the V gene TRBV6-1; TRBD2 matches at 9 bases. The CDR3 is 15 residues long. CDR1 and CDR2 (germline): MNHNS, SASEGT. V shed 4 bases and J 6 bases; nucleotides not matched to a gene: 7. The CDR3 coding sequence is TGTGCCAGCAGTGTGGCGGGGGGGCCTAGCAATGAGCAGTTCTTC. Its translation is CASSVAGGPSNEQFF.

This clonotype was seen a handful of times. This chain uses TRBV20-1 with TRBJ1-6, with D unresolved. This CDR3 is built from 15 residues. The germline V gene has CDR1 DFQATT and CDR2 SNEGSKA (reference sequence). The V end lost 0 bases, the J end lost 7 bases, and 13 bases lay between the germline ends. DNA of the CDR3: TGCAGTGCTAGAGACCCGATCGGAGGAAATTCACCCCTCCACTTT. This sequence encodes CSARDPIGGNSPLHF.

This clonotype appeared a few times. V gene TRBV3-1 combines with J gene TRBJ2-3; 9 bases map to TRBD2. The germline gives CDR1 LGHDT, CDR2 YNNKEL (reference sequence). The CDR3 loop spans 15 amino acids. V was clipped by 4 bases and J by 10 bases; unmatched bases: 12. Here the CDR3 reads CASSRPGTSPHPQYF. The CDR3 DNA is TGTGCCAGCAGCCGCCCCGGGACTAGCCCCCACCCGCAGTATTTT.